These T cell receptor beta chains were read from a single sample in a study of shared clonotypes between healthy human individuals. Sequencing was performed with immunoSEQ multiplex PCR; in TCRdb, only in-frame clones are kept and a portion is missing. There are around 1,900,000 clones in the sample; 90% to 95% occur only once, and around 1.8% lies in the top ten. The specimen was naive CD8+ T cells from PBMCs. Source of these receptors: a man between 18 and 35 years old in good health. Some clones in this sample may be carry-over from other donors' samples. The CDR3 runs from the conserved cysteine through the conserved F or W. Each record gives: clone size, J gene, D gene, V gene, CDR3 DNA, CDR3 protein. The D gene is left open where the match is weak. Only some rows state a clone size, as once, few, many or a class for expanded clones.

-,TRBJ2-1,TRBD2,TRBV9,TGTGCCAGCAGTCGAACGACTAGCGGGAGATTCAATGAGCAGTTCTTC,CASSRTTSGRFNEQFF
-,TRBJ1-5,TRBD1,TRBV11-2,TGTGCCAGCAGCCAAGACAGGGGCCGCAATCAGCCCCAGCATTTT,CASSQDRGRNQPQHF
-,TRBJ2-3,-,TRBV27,TGTGCCAGCAGTTTAAGGCGGGGAGGACGGACAGATACGCAGTATTTT,CASSLRRGGRTDTQYF
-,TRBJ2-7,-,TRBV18,TGTGCCAGCTCACCTCCTGCTGACTACGAGCAGTACTTC,CASSPPADYEQYF
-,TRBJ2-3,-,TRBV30,TGTGCCTGGAGGTCTAGCAACACAGATACGCAGTATTTT,CAWRSSNTDTQYF
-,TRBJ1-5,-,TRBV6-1,TGTGCCAGCAGTGAACGGGACCGAAATCAGCCCCAGCATTTT,CASSERDRNQPQHF
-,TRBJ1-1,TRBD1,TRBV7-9,TGTGCCAGCAGCTCTTTCCCGGGACAGGGATTGAACACTGAAGCTTTCTTT,CASSSFPGQGLNTEAFF
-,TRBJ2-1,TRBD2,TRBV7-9,TGTGCCAGCAGCTTACGGACTAGCGGGAGTTCCGATGAGCAGTTCTTC,CASSLRTSGSSDEQFF
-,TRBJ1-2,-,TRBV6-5,TGTGCCAGCAGTGGCGGGCATGGCTACACCTTC,CASSGGHGYTF
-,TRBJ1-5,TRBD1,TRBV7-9,TGTGCCAGCAGTTCCGGGACAGACGTTTTTCAGCCCCAGCATTTT,CASSSGTDVFQPQHF
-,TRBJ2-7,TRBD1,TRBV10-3,TGTGCCATCAGTGAGTCGAAGTCGACAGGGAGCCCCTACGAGCAGTACTTC,CAISESKSTGSPYEQYF
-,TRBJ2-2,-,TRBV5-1,TGCGCCAGCAGCTTGGTTAGGAACACCGGGGAGCTGTTTTTT,CASSLVRNTGELFF
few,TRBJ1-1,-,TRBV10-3,TGTGCCATCAGTGAGTCAGGGGCTGAAGCTTTCTTT,CAISESGAEAFF
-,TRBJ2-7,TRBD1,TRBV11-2,TGTGCCAGCAGCGCCGGGACAGGGGCATACGAGCAGTACTTC,CASSAGTGAYEQYF
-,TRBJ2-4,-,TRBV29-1,TGCAGCGTCCTACAGGGTTTTCAGTACTTC,CSVLQGFQYF
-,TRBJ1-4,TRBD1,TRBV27,TGTGCCAGCAGTCCAGGGACAGGAGCTGCAACTAATGAAAAACTGTTTTTT,CASSPGTGAATNEKLFF
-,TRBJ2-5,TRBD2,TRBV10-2,TGCGCCAGCAGTGGGCTAGCGGGAGGGCGCGAGACCCAGTACTTC,CASSGLAGGRETQYF
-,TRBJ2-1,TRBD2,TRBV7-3,TGTGCCAGCAGCCAACAGGCGGGAGGCTACAATGAGCAGTTCTTC,CASSQQAGGYNEQFF
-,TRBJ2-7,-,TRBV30,TGTGCCTGGAGTGTAGGGCCGAGCTCCTACGAGCAGTACTTC,CAWSVGPSSYEQYF
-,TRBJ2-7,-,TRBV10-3,TGTGCCTCCGGAGTTCTAGCGACATCCTACGAGCAGTACTTC,CASGVLATSYEQYF
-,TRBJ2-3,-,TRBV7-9,TGTGCCAGCACCCCTCCGGGGTGGGGGGATACGCAGTATTTT,CASTPPGWGDTQYF
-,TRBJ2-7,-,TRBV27,TGTGCCAGCAGTTGGACTAGACAGGGAGGAGGAAACGAGCAGTACTTC,CASSWTRQGGGNEQYF
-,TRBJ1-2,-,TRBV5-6,TGTGCCAGCAGCTTGGCCCCAGTACTAGGACTTGAATATGGCTACACCTTC,CASSLAPVLGLEYGYTF
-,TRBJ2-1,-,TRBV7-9,TGTGCCAGCAGCGGGGGGAAATCAGGGAATGAGCAGTTCTTC,CASSGGKSGNEQFF
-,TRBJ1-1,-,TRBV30,TGTGCCTGGAGTCCACAAGTACGCACTGAAGCTTTCTTT,CAWSPQVRTEAFF
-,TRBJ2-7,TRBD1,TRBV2,TGTGCCAGCAGTGAGGCCAGGGGGTACGAGCAGTACTTC,CASSEARGYEQYF
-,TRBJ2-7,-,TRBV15,TGTGCCACCAGCAGCGGAGTCTCCTACGAGCAGTACTTC,CATSSGVSYEQYF
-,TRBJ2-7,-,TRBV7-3,TGTGCCAGCTCACCGGGGGGCCCCCACGAGCAGTACTTC,CASSPGGPHEQYF
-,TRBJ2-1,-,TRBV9,TGTGCCAGCAGCCCCTGGCGAGCCCAGAATGAGCAGTTCTTC,CASSPWRAQNEQFF